The text below deals with one T cell receptor (beta chain). Its antigen is unknown. PCR amplification relied on 60 Vbeta primers (plus 13 Jbeta primers). Per the study methods: A follow-up analysis tallied about 88 million unique TCR beta chains, roughly 9.9 million shared. Repertoires were generated with immunoSEQ multiplex PCR, while TCRdb's copy carries only in-frame clones and drops some. Clone size and V and J calls were adopted from that table, with D and trimming inferred from the DNA. This table has roughly 190,000 clones, more than 65% appearing once. This record comes from a study of cytomegalovirus exposure and HLA in healthy donors. Study findings and constraints: Presence/absence comparisons presumed near-even sequencing depth among donors. Later on, a genetic analysis was performed. It linked a missense variant in DCLRE1C with V- and J-gene trimming of TCR beta. Immune exposure information comprised only CMV serostatus.

Trimming pared 0 bases from V and 2 bases from J, leaving 8 bases between. The CDR3 has 14 amino acids. Per the germline V gene, CDR1 is MGHRA and CDR2 is YSYEKL. The sample consisted of PBMCs. The receptor was derived from a female donor in good health and CMV-seronegative. The chain recombines TRBV4-1 with TRBJ2-7, with D hard to call. CDR3 in DNA: TGCGCCAGCAGCCAAGATCTACCGCCCTACGAGCAGTACTTC. It translates to CASSQDLPPYEQYF.